A single sample gave rise to the 10 T cell receptor beta chains below, sequenced in a study of T cell changes during pregnancy in multiple sclerosis. TCRdb's copy holds only in-frame clones and misses some; the assay was immunoSEQ multiplex PCR. The sample contains around 19,000 clones, 80% to 90% of which appear only once. Specimen: CD8+ T cells from peripheral blood mononuclear cells, collected in the third trimester of pregnancy. The receptor source for this set is a female donor in good health, enrolled as a control in a pregnancy study.

This chain connects TRBV27 to TRBJ2-7; possible D gene TRBD2, 5 bases. V shed 3 bases and J shed 6 bases, with 12 bases lying between them. The germline gives CDR1 MNHEY, CDR2 SMNVEV (reference sequence). This CDR3 has 13 amino acids. The CDR3 DNA reads as TGTGCCAGCAGTTTTGAGAGGGCCAGCGAGCAGTACTTC. Protein: CASSFERASEQYF.

A few counts support this clone. This chain uses TRBV2 with TRBJ1-1, with 7 bases matching TRBD1. CDR1 and CDR2 (germline): SNHLY, FYNNEI. This CDR3 region has 14 residues. J lost 0 bases, V lost 7 bases, and 5 bases had no gene match. For the CDR3, the DNA is TGTGCCAGCACCGGGGGACAGTTGAACACTGAAGCTTTCTTT. As protein: CASTGGQLNTEAFF.

V usage is TRBV5-1 and J usage is TRBJ1-2; 10 bases line up with TRBD1. Germline V gene data show CDR1 as SGHRS and CDR2 as YFSETQ. J lost 5 bases, V lost 5 bases, and 6 bases had no gene match. The CDR3 has 14 residues. The CDR3 reads CASREDRGKYGYTF. Written as DNA, the CDR3 is TGCGCCAGCAGAGAGGACAGGGGGAAGTATGGCTACACCTTC.

V and J are TRBV10-2 and TRBJ2-2, with 8 bases that match TRBD2. The germline gives CDR1 WSHSY, CDR2 SAAADI. The ends lost 7 bases at V and 6 bases at J; junction bases unmatched: 7. CDR3 length: 14 amino acids. The CDR3 nucleotides are TGCGCCAGCATATCGGGAGGGTTCTCCGGGGAGCTGTTTTTT. Protein sequence: CASISGGFSGELFF.

This chain joins TRBV28 and TRBJ2-7; a possible D gene is TRBD1 (5 bases). CDR1 MDHEN and CDR2 SYDVKM come from the germline V gene. V gave up 5 bases and J gave up 0 bases, with 11 bases separating them. The CDR3 sequence is 14 residues long. DNA of the CDR3: TGTGCCAGCAGTCCAGCGACAGCCTCCTACGAGCAGTACTTC. This codes for CASSPATASYEQYF.

The chain couples TRBV18 to TRBJ2-6; D remains ambiguous. The CDR3 contains 15 residues. From germline, CDR1 is KGHSH and CDR2 LQKENI. Trimming cost V 2 bases and J 2 bases, with 7 bases left between them. In DNA form, the CDR3 reads TGTGCCAGCTCACCAGGGCATGCTGGGGCCAACGTCCTGACTTTC. This gives the protein CASSPGHAGANVLTF.

The CDR3 coding sequence is TGTGCCAGCAGTGAAACACGTACCATTAATTCACCCCTCCACTTT. Residues: CASSETRTINSPLHF. This chain connects TRBV2 to TRBJ1-6; D not certain. The V and J ends lost 2 bases and 6 bases respectively, with 11 bases between them. Per the germline V gene, CDR1 is SNHLY and CDR2 is FYNNEI. This CDR3 spans 15 amino acids.

This chain links TRBV18 with TRBJ1-2; 10 nucleotides align to TRBD1. Trimming removed 3 bases from V and 3 bases from J; junction bases left unmatched: 7. This CDR3 contains 16 residues. CDR1 is KGHSH and CDR2 is LQKENI in the germline V gene. The CDR3 sequence: CASSPFGTGADYGYTF. The CDR3, as DNA: TGTGCCAGCTCACCCTTTGGGACAGGGGCTGACTATGGCTACACCTTC.

V is TRBV28 and J is TRBJ2-3, with D maybe TRBD2 (5 bases). V lost 5 bases, J lost 5 bases, and 20 bases lay in between. This CDR3 has 16 residues. From germline, CDR1 is MDHEN and CDR2 SYDVKM. In DNA, the CDR3 is TGTGCCAGCAGTCCTCCTAGTGGGAGAGAGAGAGATACGCAGTATTTT. Its protein is CASSPPSGRERDTQYF.

The rearrangement uses TRBV11-2 and TRBJ1-4, with D perhaps matching TRBD1 (5 bases). The V and J ends lost 2 bases and 2 bases respectively, with 9 bases between them. The CDR3 is 15 residues long. Germline CDR1 reads SGHAT; CDR2 reads FQNNGV. The CDR3 is CASSLWGGTNEKLFF. In nucleotides, the CDR3 is TGTGCCAGCAGCTTATGGGGGGGGACTAATGAAAAACTGTTTTTT. The full variable domain, with the rest looked up from reference TRBV11-2 and TRBJ1-4, is EAGVAQSPRYKIIEKRQSVAFWCNPISGHATLYWYQQILGQGPKLLIQFQNNGVVDDSQLPKDRFSAERLKGVDSTLKIQPAKLEDSAVYLCASSLWGGTNEKLFFGSGTQLSVL.